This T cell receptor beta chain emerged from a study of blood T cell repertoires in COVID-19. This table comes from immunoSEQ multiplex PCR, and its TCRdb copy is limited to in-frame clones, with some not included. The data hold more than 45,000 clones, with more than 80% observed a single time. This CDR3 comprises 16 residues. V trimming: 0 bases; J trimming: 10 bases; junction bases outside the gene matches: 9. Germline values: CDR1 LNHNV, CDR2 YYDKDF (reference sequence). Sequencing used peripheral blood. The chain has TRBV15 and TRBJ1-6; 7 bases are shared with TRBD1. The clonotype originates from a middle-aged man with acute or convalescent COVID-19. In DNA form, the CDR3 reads TGTGCCACCAGCAGAGATCGCGCAGGGGGAAGATCACCCCTCCACTTT. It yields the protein CATSRDRAGGRSPLHF.